This T cell receptor (beta chain) emerged from a study of circulating CD8 cells and anti-PD-1 response in melanoma. The wider study: About 45% of the 13 patients had prior targeted therapy or immunotherapy; seven did not.

Four subsets defined by PD-1 and/or TIGIT were sorted from live CD3+CD8+TCRalphabeta+ cells. Whole-study findings and limits: Experiments were generally run without replicates.

The QIAseq Immune Repertoire TCR panel built the libraries from roughly 16 ng of total RNA. TCRdb called the reads again in MiXCR, with one record for every CDR3 protein. The table records a few hundred distinct CDR3 sequences, around 6.1% of them present only once. This clonotype is labeled large (0.1 to 1%). Its target is not known. The CDR3 has 17 residues. V lost 0 bases to trimming and J lost 4 bases; unmatched junction nucleotides: 8. Germline V gene data show CDR1 as LGHDT and CDR2 as YNNKEL (reference sequence). This clonotype was sampled from a human donor with melanoma. This chain connects TRBV3-1 to TRBJ2-2; 7 positions agree with TRBD1. This specimen consisted of CD8+ T cells from PBMCs, obtained at baseline or after one month of anti-PD-1 therapy (not recorded which). CDR3 in amino acids: CASSQEWPGGSTGELFF. The CDR3 bases are TGTGCCAGCAGCCAAGAATGGCCAGGGGGAAGCACCGGGGAGCTGTTTTTT.